The 31 T cell receptor beta chains listed next were all sequenced from one sample in a study of T cell responses to AZD1222 COVID-19 vaccine. Sequenced by immunoSEQ multiplex PCR; TCRdb stores in-frame clones only, minus some. The sample yields approximately 67,000 clones, around four fifths seen once. The source material was peripheral blood, sampled 28 days after the second AZD1222 dose. Every receptor here comes from an adult who received the AZD1222 COVID-19 vaccine.

This rearrangement joins TRBV5-4 to TRBJ2-2; weak D call: TRBD2 (6 bases). This CDR3 is built from 15 residues. Germline CDR1 is SGHNT and CDR2 is YYREEE (reference sequence). Trimming removed 4 bases from V and 1 base from J, with 11 bases in between. The CDR3, as DNA: TGTGCCAGCAGCCGGTCGGGACTGAACACCGGGGAGCTGTTTTTT. Protein product: CASSRSGLNTGELFF.

CDR3: CASSFQRGSQFF. The CDR3 DNA is TGTGCCAGCAGTTTCCAGCGGGGGTCGCAGTTCTTC. The rearrangement links TRBV27 to TRBJ2-1, with 8 nucleotides matching TRBD2. CDR3 length equals 12 residues. V was pared by 3 bases and J by 12 bases, with 4 bases of the junction left unmatched. Germline assignment: CDR1 MNHEY and CDR2 SMNVEV (reference sequence).

This clone was detected once. The rearrangement links TRBV4-1 to TRBJ1-6; 8 bases are a match to TRBD1. The CDR3 runs to 16 residues. Germline CDR1 and CDR2: MGHRA and YSYEKL. Trimming cost V 1 base and J 9 bases; bases outside gene matches: 8. CDR3 in DNA: TGCGCCAGCAGCCAAGTGTCAGGGGGCTTTGGTTCACCCCTCCACTTT. It is translated as CASSQVSGGFGSPLHF.

This sequence joins TRBV15 and TRBJ1-6, with 7 positions matching TRBD1. This CDR3 is 17 amino acids long. In germline, CDR1 is LNHNV, CDR2 YYDKDF (reference sequence). V trimming: 0 bases; J trimming: 6 bases; junction bases outside the gene matches: 8. This CDR3 reads CATSRDGQGVANSPLHF. CDR3 in DNA: TGTGCCACCAGCAGAGATGGGCAGGGGGTAGCTAATTCACCCCTCCACTTT.

The DNA for the CDR3 is TGCAGCGTTTGCGGGGTAGGCACAGATACGCAGTATTTT. This encodes CSVCGVGTDTQYF. The V and J genes are TRBV29-1 and TRBJ2-3, with a weak D call TRBD2 (6 bases). V was cut by 5 bases and J by 1 base, with 10 bases left in between. From germline, CDR1 is SQVTM and CDR2 ANQGSEA. This CDR3 spans 13 amino acids.

Note on this clone: The missing conserved phenylalanine or tryptophan at the end of this CDR3 makes a read error likely. This chain joins TRBV13 and TRBJ1-2; D is undetermined. This CDR3 is built from 12 residues. The germline V gene encodes CDR1 PRHDT and CDR2 FYEKMQ (reference sequence). The germline V and J ends were trimmed by 0 bases and 4 bases, with 3 bases remaining between them. The CDR3 spells CASSLGAYGYTL. CDR3 nucleotide sequence: TGTGCCAGCAGCTTAGGAGCCTATGGCTACACCCTC.

The chain carries TRBV6-5 and TRBJ2-2; unclear D gene. V gave up 0 bases and J gave up 6 bases, with 14 bases separating them. The CDR3 has 16 residues. Germline V CDR1 and CDR2: MNHEY, SVGAGI. CDR3: CASSYSRNPQSGELFF. The CDR3 coding sequence is TGTGCCAGCAGTTACTCGCGGAACCCACAGTCCGGGGAGCTGTTTTTT.

CDR3 sequence (DNA): TGTGCCAGCAGTGAAGCCTTGGGACAGGGGTCAGATACGCAGTATTTT. Amino acids: CASSEALGQGSDTQYF. The V gene is TRBV2, the J gene TRBJ2-3, with 10 bases that match TRBD1. With V trimmed by 0 bases and J by 4 bases, 4 bases remained unmatched. Germline loops: CDR1 SNHLY, CDR2 FYNNEI. This CDR3 has 16 amino acids.

This clone was seen a few times. This chain uses TRBV30 with TRBJ1-5, with D tentatively TRBD1 (5 bases). The CDR3 extends over 13 amino acids. V was trimmed by 0 bases and J by 11 bases, leaving 14 bases between them. Germline V gene lookup returns CDR1 GTSNPN and CDR2 SVGIG (reference sequence). Written as DNA, the CDR3 is TGTGCCTGGAGTGTCCTCGACGGGGGGGCCCAGCATTTT. It translates to CAWSVLDGGAQHF. The complete variable domain, with remaining parts taken from reference TRBV30 and TRBJ1-5, reads SQTIHQWPATLVQPVGSPLSLECTVEGTSNPNLYWYRQAAGRGLQLLFYSVGIGQISSEVPQNLSASRPQDRQFILSSKKLLLSDSGFYLCAWSVLDGGAQHFGDGTRLSIL.

V usage is TRBV18 and J usage is TRBJ1-3; D is perhaps TRBD1 (5 bases). Trimming left V 1 base short and J 4 bases short, with 14 bases between. This CDR3 region has 16 residues. Germline V CDR1 and CDR2: KGHSH, LQKENI. Here the CDR3 reads CASSPRDGPSGNTIYF. CDR3 in DNA: TGTGCCAGCTCACCACGGGACGGCCCTTCAGGAAACACCATATATTTT.

This clone was seen a single time. V gene TRBV29-1 combines with J gene TRBJ2-3, with TRBD1 matching 8 bases. V lost 4 bases, J lost 4 bases, and 10 bases stayed unmatched. CDR1 SQVTM and CDR2 ANQGSEA come from the germline V gene. CDR3 length equals 15 residues. Here the CDR3 reads CSVASRQGNPDTQYF. DNA of the CDR3: TGCAGCGTTGCGTCAAGACAGGGGAACCCAGATACGCAGTATTTT.

This clone was observed a few times. The chain carries TRBV7-2 and TRBJ2-1, with 7 bases that match TRBD1. V dropped 4 bases and J dropped 7; count of bases not matched to a gene: 7. The CDR3 extends over 14 amino acids. Germline assignment: CDR1 SGHTA and CDR2 FQGNSA. The CDR3 here is CASSYRTGGNEQFF. In DNA, the CDR3 is TGTGCCAGCAGCTACCGGACAGGTGGGAATGAGCAGTTCTTC. Based on the CDR3 plus reference TRBV7-2 and TRBJ2-1, the full variable domain is GAGVSQSPSNKVTEKGKDVELRCDPISGHTALYWYRQSLGQGLEFLIYFQGNSAPDKSGLPSDRFSAERTGGSVSTLTIQRTQQEDSAVYLCASSYRTGGNEQFFGPGTRLTVL.

The genes are TRBV7-9 and TRBJ1-5; D is unresolved. Germline CDR1 and CDR2: SEHNR and FQNEAQ (reference sequence). V lost 5 bases to trimming and J lost 5 bases, with 10 bases between them. The CDR3 extends over 13 amino acids. The CDR3 DNA reads TGTGCCAGCAGCCCTCAACCCGATCAGCCCCAGCATTTT. It translates to CASSPQPDQPQHF.

Here the CDR3 DNA reads TGTGCCAGCAGCGCCTCCGGGACAGGGGCTGGAAACACCATATATTTT. As protein: CASSASGTGAGNTIYF. The chain has TRBV7-7 and TRBJ1-3, with 10 bases fitting TRBD1. Germline V CDR1 and CDR2: SSHAT, FNYEAQ (reference sequence). There are 16 residues in the CDR3. With V trimmed by 5 bases and J by 2 bases, 6 bases remained unmatched.

The chain recombines TRBV29-1 with TRBJ1-5; possible D gene TRBD1, 6 bases. V lost 5 bases, J lost 3 bases, and 17 bases lay in between. Germline lookup yields CDR1 SQVTM and CDR2 ANQGSEA. The CDR3 has 15 amino acids. The CDR3 coding sequence is TGCAGCGTTCAGTCACCCAGGGACAACAATCAGCCCCAGCATTTT. It translates to CSVQSPRDNNQPQHF.

This rearrangement joins TRBV9 to TRBJ2-7; D is perhaps TRBD1 or TRBD2 (5 bases each). Germline CDR1 is SGDLS and CDR2 is YYNGEE. The CDR3 is 15 amino acids. V lost 3 bases, J lost 6 bases, and 19 bases lay in between. CDR3 coding DNA: TGTGCCAGCAGCGCCAGAGGGACGGATTTCTCCGAGCAGTACTTC. Its protein is CASSARGTDFSEQYF.

This clone was seen a single time. The V and J genes are TRBV30 and TRBJ2-1; 16 bases map to TRBD2. The CDR3 runs 16 residues. J gave up 8 bases and V 4 bases, and 8 bases lay outside the gene matches. The germline CDR1 and CDR2 sequences are GTSNPN and SVGIG (reference sequence). The CDR3 DNA reads as TGTGCCTGGACGCTCGGGACTAGCGGGGGGGCAGATGAGCAGTTCTTC. This translates into CAWTLGTSGGADEQFF.

The chain links TRBV18 to TRBJ1-6; a possible D gene is TRBD1 (5 bases). The CDR3 loop spans 14 amino acids. Germline CDR1 reads KGHSH; CDR2 reads LQKENI. V lost 6 bases and J 5 bases, leaving 11 bases between the germline ends. CDR3 loop: CASSAGTNNSPLHF. The CDR3 DNA reads as TGTGCCAGCTCTGCCGGGACCAATAATTCACCCCTCCACTTT.

The chain joins TRBV6-5 to TRBJ2-7; D perhaps matches TRBD1 (6 bases). The V end lost 5 bases, the J end lost 5 bases, and 16 bases lay between the germline ends. The CDR3 covers 14 residues. CDR1 is MNHEY and CDR2 is SVGAGI in the germline V gene. The CDR3 nucleotides are TGTGCCAGCAGTCGCCTCACAGGGTCTAACGAGCAGTACTTC. It is translated as CASSRLTGSNEQYF.

The chain recombines TRBV11-1 with TRBJ2-7; 8 bases fit TRBD1. The V gene's germline CDR1 is SGHAT and CDR2 FQDESV (reference sequence). This CDR3 contains 15 residues. V trimming: 3 bases; J trimming: 7 bases; junction bases outside the gene matches: 11. This chain's CDR3 is CASSFGQGAKWEQYF. CDR3 sequence (DNA): TGTGCCAGCAGCTTCGGGCAGGGGGCAAAGTGGGAGCAGTACTTC.

The chain joins TRBV27 to TRBJ2-2; 8 bases align to TRBD2. The length of the CDR3 is 16 residues. Germline CDR1 and CDR2: MNHEY and SMNVEV (reference sequence). The junction had 7 bases not matched to a gene; V was cut back by 4 bases and J by 3 bases. CDR3 amino acids: CASSSPGGADTGELFF. The CDR3 region has the DNA TGTGCCAGCAGTTCTCCGGGGGGGGCGGACACCGGGGAGCTGTTTTTT.

V is TRBV19 and J is TRBJ1-1, with a tentative D call TRBD1 (6 bases). Trimming left V 7 bases short and J 4 bases short, with 13 bases between. Germline V CDR1 and CDR2: LNHDA, SQIVND (reference sequence). The CDR3 has 13 amino acids. In nucleotides, the CDR3 is TGTGCCAGTACCCCGGGACATATCACTGAAGCTTTCTTT. Translating it yields CASTPGHITEAFF.

The rearrangement links TRBV27 to TRBJ1-1, with TRBD1 as a possible D gene (6 bases). Between the trimmed V and J ends, which lost 7 bases and 1 base, there was a span of 13 bases. The V gene's germline CDR1 is MNHEY and CDR2 SMNVEV (reference sequence). This CDR3 has 14 residues. The chain's CDR3 is CASILDRRNTEAFF. The DNA of the CDR3 is TGTGCCAGCATATTAGACAGGCGGAACACTGAAGCTTTCTTT.

The CDR3 DNA reads as TGTGCCAGTAACGTCCGGGACGGCGCCTACGAGCAGTACTTC. Translated, it gives CASNVRDGAYEQYF. This chain joins TRBV19 and TRBJ2-7; D is tentatively TRBD1 or TRBD2 (5 bases each). The germline V gene has CDR1 LNHDA and CDR2 SQIVND (reference sequence). V was shortened by 7 bases and J by 2 bases, with 15 bases between the two germline ends. CDR3 length equals 14 residues.

The V call is TRBV5-1, the J call TRBJ1-2; D not certain. Trimming cost V 5 bases and J 2 bases, with 10 bases left between them. The CDR3 sequence is 13 residues long. The germline V gene encodes CDR1 SGHRS and CDR2 YFSETQ. The CDR3 DNA reads as TGCGCCAGCAGTCCAGGAGGGAACTATGGCTACACCTTC. Protein sequence: CASSPGGNYGYTF.

This sequence joins TRBV6-2 or TRBV6-3 and TRBJ2-3, with D possibly matching TRBD2 (6 bases). CDR1 is MNHEY and CDR2 is SVGEGT in the germline V gene. V shed 3 bases and J shed 6 bases, with 10 bases lying between them. CDR3 size: 13 residues. CDR3 DNA: TGTGCCAGCAGTTATTCGGGGACTGATACGCAGTATTTT. This codes for CASSYSGTDTQYF.

The CDR3 nucleotides are TGTGCCAGCAGCGCGCAGGGAACCACTGAAGCTTTCTTT. Translation: CASSAQGTTEAFF. V gene TRBV7-9 combines with J gene TRBJ1-1; D possibly corresponds to TRBD1 (5 bases). Between the trimmed V and J ends, which lost 5 bases and 4 bases, there was a span of 11 bases. Looked up from germline, CDR1 is SEHNR and CDR2 is FQNEAQ (reference sequence). CDR3 size: 13 residues.

This clone was picked up one time. The chain recombines TRBV7-2 with TRBJ1-4; D may be TRBD1 (5 bases). Germline V gene data show CDR1 as SGHTA and CDR2 as FQGNSA. The ends were cut back, 10 bases at V and 0 bases at J, with 12 bases in the middle. This CDR3 has 14 amino acids. The CDR3 here is CATRGRSTNEKLFF. As DNA, the CDR3 is TGTGCCACGAGGGGCCGGTCAACTAATGAAAAACTGTTTTTT.

The chain employs TRBV13 and TRBJ1-2, with D possibly matching TRBD1 (5 bases). This CDR3 is 16 amino acids long. Trimming shortened V by 5 bases and J by 5 bases, and 21 bases separated the two germline ends. The germline CDR1 and CDR2 sequences are PRHDT and FYEKMQ (reference sequence). CDR3 sequence (DNA): TGTGCCAGCAGCCGCCCGGGGGGGAGGGAAGGGTATGGCTACACCTTC. As protein: CASSRPGGREGYGYTF. Full variable domain (rest looked up from reference TRBV13 and TRBJ1-2): AAGVIQSPRHLIKEKRETATLKCYPIPRHDTVYWYQQGPGQDPQFLISFYEKMQSDKGSIPDRFSAQQFSDYHSELNMSSLELGDSALYFCASSRPGGREGYGYTFGSGTRLTVV.

The rearrangement joins TRBV30 to TRBJ2-3; maybe TRBD1 (5 bases). V lost 7 bases and J lost 0, with 11 bases in between. The CDR3 length is 13 residues. Germline V gene sequence: CDR1 GTSNPN, CDR2 SVGIG (reference sequence). The CDR3 sequence is CASRVGSTDTQYF. DNA of the CDR3: TGTGCCTCCAGGGTCGGTAGCACAGATACGCAGTATTTT.

The V call is TRBV4-1, the J call TRBJ1-4; 10 bases match TRBD1. V shed 3 bases and J 5 bases; nucleotides not matched to a gene: 3. Germline lookup yields CDR1 MGHRA and CDR2 YSYEKL. CDR3 length equals 15 residues. This CDR3 reads CASSQDRGRNEKLFF. The CDR3 nucleotides are TGCGCCAGCAGCCAGGACAGGGGGAGAAATGAAAAACTGTTTTTT.